A selection of T cell receptor beta chains follows, all from one sample in a study of T-cell memory formation after mild COVID-19. TCRdb re-called the 5' RACE reads with MiXCR, one entry per CDR3 protein. The table lists over 350,000 distinct CDR3 sequences, 20% to 30% of them singletons, with 8.8% in the top ten. The sample consisted of PBMCs or a T cell subset sorted from them (not recorded which). These receptors all stem from an adult woman who had mild COVID-19 (a few samples of this study predate the infection). Cell type and time point are not known. Both conserved end residues are part of each CDR3. The order of the fields is clone size, J gene, D gene, V gene, CDR3 protein, CDR3 DNA. D genes are given only for firm matches. The size of a clone is reported for some rows only, either as once, few or many, or as a class for expanded clones.

clone size: .; J gene: TRBJ2-3; D gene: .; V gene: TRBV4-2; CDR3 protein: CASSQKGVEAQYF; CDR3 DNA: TGTGCCAGCAGCCAAAAAGGGGTCGAGGCGCAGTATTTT
clone size: many; J gene: TRBJ2-3; D gene: .; V gene: TRBV7-2; CDR3 protein: CASSFGGPPTDTQYF; CDR3 DNA: TGTGCCAGCAGCTTCGGAGGGCCCCCCACAGATACGCAGTATTTT
clone size: .; J gene: TRBJ1-2; D gene: .; V gene: TRBV6-5; CDR3 protein: CASSRDKAYGYTF; CDR3 DNA: TGTGCCAGCAGTCGTGACAAGGCCTATGGCTACACCTTC
clone size: few; J gene: TRBJ2-3; D gene: .; V gene: TRBV4-2; CDR3 protein: CASSLARKDTQYF; CDR3 DNA: TGTGCCAGCAGCCTCGCGAGAAAAGATACGCAGTATTTT
clone size: .; J gene: TRBJ1-2; D gene: TRBD1; V gene: TRBV10-3; CDR3 protein: CAISGTTGGDGGYTF; CDR3 DNA: TGTGCCATCAGCGGAACGACAGGGGGCGACGGTGGCTACACCTTC
clone size: .; J gene: TRBJ1-2; D gene: .; V gene: TRBV19; CDR3 protein: CASTTGSYGYTF; CDR3 DNA: TGTGCCAGTACTACGGGGAGCTATGGCTACACCTTC
clone size: few; J gene: TRBJ1-5; D gene: .; V gene: TRBV7-8; CDR3 protein: CASSLEGRTVNQPQHF; CDR3 DNA: TGTGCCAGCAGCTTAGAAGGTCGGACAGTCAATCAGCCCCAGCATTTT
clone size: .; J gene: TRBJ2-7; D gene: TRBD1; V gene: TRBV6-5; CDR3 protein: CASRQGDSYEQYF; CDR3 DNA: TGTGCCAGCAGGCAGGGGGACTCCTACGAGCAGTACTTC
clone size: .; J gene: TRBJ2-3; D gene: .; V gene: TRBV24-1; CDR3 protein: CATRASLDADTQYF; CDR3 DNA: TGTGCCACCAGAGCCTCACTGGATGCAGATACGCAGTATTTT
clone size: few; J gene: TRBJ1-2; D gene: .; V gene: TRBV14; CDR3 protein: CASSLPGWGGYTF; CDR3 DNA: TGTGCCAGCAGTCTTCCTGGATGGGGTGGCTACACCTTC
clone size: few; J gene: TRBJ2-7; D gene: TRBD1; V gene: TRBV5-1; CDR3 protein: CASSLDGVGTGYEQYF; CDR3 DNA: TGCGCCAGCAGCTTGGATGGTGTGGGGACAGGCTACGAGCAGTACTTC
clone size: .; J gene: TRBJ2-6; D gene: .; V gene: TRBV20-1; CDR3 protein: CSAKPSGANVLTF; CDR3 DNA: TGCAGTGCTAAGCCGTCTGGGGCCAACGTCCTGACTTTC
clone size: .; J gene: TRBJ2-1; D gene: TRBD1; V gene: TRBV10-2; CDR3 protein: CASSETLGQISYNEQFF; CDR3 DNA: TGCGCCAGCAGTGAGACCTTGGGACAGATCTCCTACAATGAGCAGTTCTTC
clone size: .; J gene: TRBJ2-3; D gene: .; V gene: TRBV9; CDR3 protein: CASSSSGWWTDTQYF; CDR3 DNA: TGTGCCAGCAGCTCCTCAGGGTGGTGGACAGATACGCAGTATTTT
clone size: few; J gene: TRBJ1-2; D gene: .; V gene: TRBV7-9; CDR3 protein: CASSLVTLGGHGYTF; CDR3 DNA: TGTGCCAGCAGCTTAGTTACATTAGGCGGGCATGGCTACACCTTC
clone size: .; J gene: TRBJ1-3; D gene: .; V gene: TRBV5-1; CDR3 protein: CASSLMPASGNTIYF; CDR3 DNA: TGCGCCAGCAGCTTAATGCCAGCTTCTGGAAACACCATATATTTT
clone size: .; J gene: TRBJ2-7; D gene: TRBD1; V gene: TRBV30; CDR3 protein: CAWSVLKTGGYEQYF; CDR3 DNA: TGTGCCTGGAGTGTACTGAAGACAGGGGGATACGAGCAGTACTTC
clone size: .; J gene: TRBJ2-7; D gene: .; V gene: TRBV25-1; CDR3 protein: CASSDPGGGSEQYF; CDR3 DNA: TGTGCCAGCAGCGACCCAGGAGGAGGGAGCGAGCAGTACTTC
clone size: .; J gene: TRBJ1-2; D gene: .; V gene: TRBV6-5; CDR3 protein: CASSYSNRIKGGYTF; CDR3 DNA: TGTGCCAGCAGTTACTCGAACAGAATTAAAGGCGGCTACACCTTC
clone size: few; J gene: TRBJ2-3; D gene: .; V gene: TRBV20-1; CDR3 protein: CSAPMTSYPDTQYF; CDR3 DNA: TGCAGTGCTCCCATGACTAGTTATCCAGATACGCAGTATTTT
clone size: .; J gene: TRBJ2-2; D gene: TRBD2; V gene: TRBV5-1; CDR3 protein: CASSWTSGSTGELFF; CDR3 DNA: TGCGCCAGCAGCTGGACTAGCGGGAGCACCGGGGAGCTGTTTTTT
clone size: .; J gene: TRBJ2-7; D gene: .; V gene: TRBV7-6; CDR3 protein: CASSSTGSYEQYF; CDR3 DNA: TGTGCCAGCAGCTCGACAGGCTCCTACGAGCAGTACTTC
clone size: .; J gene: TRBJ1-6; D gene: .; V gene: TRBV14; CDR3 protein: CASSQQGGSYNSPLHF; CDR3 DNA: TGTGCCAGCAGCCAACAGGGTGGGTCCTATAATTCACCCCTCCACTTT
clone size: few; J gene: TRBJ2-7; D gene: .; V gene: TRBV4-1; CDR3 protein: CASSQGPPSSGEQYF; CDR3 DNA: TGCGCCAGCAGCCAAGGCCCCCCCTCATCTGGGGAGCAGTACTTC
clone size: .; J gene: TRBJ1-1; D gene: .; V gene: TRBV11-3; CDR3 protein: CASTYLSGVAFGTEAFF; CDR3 DNA: TGTGCCAGCACCTACCTATCAGGGGTCGCTTTTGGTACTGAAGCTTTCTTT
clone size: .; J gene: TRBJ2-1; D gene: TRBD2; V gene: TRBV6-4; CDR3 protein: CASSRSSGAQNEQFF; CDR3 DNA: TGTGCCAGCAGTCGGTCGAGCGGGGCTCAGAATGAGCAGTTCTTC
clone size: once; J gene: TRBJ1-5; D gene: .; V gene: TRBV4-2; CDR3 protein: CACSQEGGVGNQPQHF; CDR3 DNA: TGTGCCTGCAGCCAAGAAGGCGGGGTTGGCAATCAGCCCCAGCATTTT
clone size: .; J gene: TRBJ2-7; D gene: TRBD1; V gene: TRBV10-3; CDR3 protein: CAISETGWEQYF; CDR3 DNA: TGTGCCATCTCGGAGACAGGGTGGGAGCAGTACTTC
clone size: few; J gene: TRBJ2-1; D gene: .; V gene: TRBV12-3/TRBV12-4; CDR3 protein: CASSAGHNYNEQFF; CDR3 DNA: TGTGCCAGCAGTGCGGGACACAACTACAATGAGCAGTTCTTC
clone size: once; J gene: TRBJ1-5; D gene: TRBD1; V gene: TRBV20-1; CDR3 protein: CSALSRDRKPHSNQPQHF; CDR3 DNA: TGCAGTGCTCTATCCCGGGACAGAAAACCCCATAGCAATCAGCCCCAGCATTTT
clone size: .; J gene: TRBJ2-3; D gene: .; V gene: TRBV10-3; CDR3 protein: CAISELGNTDTQYF; CDR3 DNA: TGTGCCATCAGTGAATTAGGGAACACAGATACGCAGTATTTT
clone size: .; J gene: TRBJ1-5; D gene: TRBD1; V gene: TRBV15; CDR3 protein: CATSRQDRGKNQPQHF; CDR3 DNA: TGTGCCACCAGCAGACAGGACAGGGGAAAAAATCAGCCCCAGCATTTT
clone size: .; J gene: TRBJ1-1; D gene: TRBD1; V gene: TRBV6-2/TRBV6-3; CDR3 protein: CASRVQGPDTEAFF; CDR3 DNA: TGTGCCAGCAGGGTACAGGGGCCAGACACTGAAGCTTTCTTT
clone size: few; J gene: TRBJ1-2; D gene: .; V gene: TRBV20-1; CDR3 protein: CSARDLRGGGYTF; CDR3 DNA: TGCAGTGCTAGAGACCTACGCGGCGGTGGCTACACCTTC
clone size: .; J gene: TRBJ2-3; D gene: .; V gene: TRBV12-3/TRBV12-4; CDR3 protein: CASRDNPTDTQYF; CDR3 DNA: TGTGCCAGCAGGGACAACCCAACAGATACGCAGTATTTT
clone size: few; J gene: TRBJ2-5; D gene: .; V gene: TRBV6-5; CDR3 protein: CASGLETQYF; CDR3 DNA: TGTGCCAGCGGATTGGAGACCCAGTACTTC
clone size: many; J gene: TRBJ2-3; D gene: .; V gene: TRBV3-1; CDR3 protein: CASSPRWTEFTDTQYF; CDR3 DNA: TGTGCCAGCAGCCCCCGATGGACCGAGTTCACAGATACGCAGTATTTT
clone size: .; J gene: TRBJ1-1; D gene: .; V gene: TRBV27; CDR3 protein: CASSLSPRGTEAFF; CDR3 DNA: TGTGCCAGCAGTTTATCGCCCAGGGGCACTGAAGCTTTCTTT
clone size: few; J gene: TRBJ2-1; D gene: .; V gene: TRBV15; CDR3 protein: CATSRTQIGLGNEQFF; CDR3 DNA: TGTGCCACCAGCAGAACCCAAATAGGGTTGGGGAATGAGCAGTTCTTC
clone size: .; J gene: TRBJ1-6; D gene: .; V gene: TRBV20-1; CDR3 protein: CSATDGGSYNSPLHF; CDR3 DNA: TGCAGTGCTACAGATGGGGGCTCCTATAATTCACCCCTCCACTTT
clone size: .; J gene: TRBJ2-7; D gene: .; V gene: TRBV14; CDR3 protein: CASSGGQQYF; CDR3 DNA: TGTGCCAGCAGCGGGGGACAGCAGTACTTC
clone size: few; J gene: TRBJ2-1; D gene: .; V gene: TRBV29-1; CDR3 protein: CSAEPPGYNEQFF; CDR3 DNA: TGCAGCGCCGAACCCCCAGGGTACAATGAGCAGTTCTTC
clone size: many; J gene: TRBJ2-7; D gene: .; V gene: TRBV12-3/TRBV12-4; CDR3 protein: CASSLAGGPYEQYF; CDR3 DNA: TGTGCCAGCAGTTTAGCGGGAGGACCCTACGAGCAGTACTTC
clone size: .; J gene: TRBJ2-3; D gene: .; V gene: TRBV6-2/TRBV6-3; CDR3 protein: CASSYHRGSTDTQYF; CDR3 DNA: TGTGCCAGCAGTTACCATAGGGGGTCCACAGATACGCAGTATTTT
clone size: .; J gene: TRBJ2-5; D gene: TRBD1; V gene: TRBV23-1; CDR3 protein: CASSLDRVGNKGTQYF; CDR3 DNA: TGCGCCAGCAGCCTGGACAGGGTCGGCAACAAAGGGACCCAGTACTTC
clone size: few; J gene: TRBJ2-7; D gene: TRBD2; V gene: TRBV9; CDR3 protein: CASSSGGGGDSYEQYF; CDR3 DNA: TGTGCCAGCAGCTCAGGAGGCGGGGGAGATTCCTACGAGCAGTACTTC
clone size: few; J gene: TRBJ2-6; D gene: .; V gene: TRBV9; CDR3 protein: CASSGETWSSGANVLTF; CDR3 DNA: TGTGCCAGCAGCGGGGAGACGTGGAGCTCTGGGGCCAACGTCCTGACTTTC
clone size: few; J gene: TRBJ2-1; D gene: TRBD2; V gene: TRBV7-9; CDR3 protein: CASSLIWRGGLDEQFF; CDR3 DNA: TGTGCCAGCAGCTTGATATGGCGGGGGGGCCTGGATGAGCAGTTCTTC
clone size: .; J gene: TRBJ2-7; D gene: .; V gene: TRBV7-9; CDR3 protein: CASRQGGQPSYEQYF; CDR3 DNA: TGTGCCAGCAGGCAAGGTGGACAGCCCTCCTACGAGCAGTACTTC
clone size: few; J gene: TRBJ2-1; D gene: TRBD2; V gene: TRBV5-5; CDR3 protein: CASRQREGYNEQFF; CDR3 DNA: TGTGCCAGCAGACAACGGGAGGGGTACAATGAGCAGTTCTTC
clone size: few; J gene: TRBJ1-2; D gene: .; V gene: TRBV5-1; CDR3 protein: CASSPTQRGGYTF; CDR3 DNA: TGCGCCAGCAGCCCGACCCAGAGGGGCGGCTACACCTTC
clone size: .; J gene: TRBJ2-3; D gene: TRBD2; V gene: TRBV5-1; CDR3 protein: CASSFGREGPTDTQYF; CDR3 DNA: TGCGCCAGCAGCTTTGGGCGGGAGGGCCCCACAGATACGCAGTATTTT